The clone carrying this TCR beta chain showed up just once. This record comes from a study of CD8+ T cells in alopecia areata. V was cut by 3 bases and J by 5 bases, with 10 bases left in between. This CDR3 has 14 residues. From germline, CDR1 is PRHDT and CDR2 FYEKMQ (reference sequence). Sample treatment: oral pan-JAK inhibitor, 5-10 mg twice daily. Following extraction, RNA underwent reverse transcription to cDNA, which served as the sequencing template. The protocol was immunoSEQ multiplex PCR, while the TCRdb copy is restricted to in-frame clones and leaves out a portion. The sample carries about 42,000 clones, about 71% recorded once.

V and J are TRBV13 and TRBJ2-2; possible D gene TRBD1, 6 bases. The receptor was derived from a human donor with alopecia areata. This specimen was CD8+ T cells sorted from blood, taken at week 4, from a patient treated with tofacitinib. The CDR3 nucleotides read TGTGCCAGCAGCTTTATTCAGGGGACCGGGGAGCTGTTTTTT. Its protein is CASSFIQGTGELFF.